This entry lists 26 T cell receptor beta chains sequenced from one sample in a study of cytomegalovirus exposure and HLA in healthy donors. The assay was immunoSEQ multiplex PCR, and TCRdb's table has in-frame clones only and misses some. The top ten hold just under 3% of the sample, which has about 160,000 clones, 88% seen once. The sequenced sample was PBMCs. The receptor set was obtained from a man aged 18 to 29 in good health and CMV-seronegative.

V and J are TRBV5-3 and TRBJ2-7, with 10 nucleotides matching TRBD1. TRBV5-3 is recorded as an ORF, its role being uncertain. This CDR3 region has 16 residues. V was clipped by 2 bases and J by 5 bases; unmatched bases: 10. CDR3: CARSLPRDRGTHEQYF. The CDR3, as DNA: TGTGCCAGAAGCTTACCCCGGGACAGGGGCACCCACGAGCAGTACTTC.

This chain joins TRBV25-1 and TRBJ1-2; 9 nucleotides agree with TRBD1. CDR3 length equals 15 residues. Per the germline V gene, CDR1 is MGHDK and CDR2 is SYGVNS. Losses at the gene ends were 1 base for V and 6 bases for J; bases not matched to a gene: 6. The CDR3 DNA sequence: TGTGCCAGCAGTGAATTCACAGGGGGCCAGGATGGCTACACCTTC. It specifies CASSEFTGGQDGYTF.

The CDR3 sequence is CASRKDRGLGTGGYTF. The CDR3 DNA follows: TGTGCCAGCAGGAAGGACAGGGGATTGGGAACTGGGGGCTACACCTTC. The chain combines TRBV2 with TRBJ1-2; TRBD1 aligns across 9 bases. CDR1 and CDR2 from the germline V gene are SNHLY and FYNNEI. Unmatched junction bases numbered 16, after V lost 6 bases and J lost 8 bases. The CDR3 covers 16 residues. Together with reference TRBV2 and TRBJ1-2, the CDR3 gives the full variable domain: EPEVTQTPSHQVTQMGQEVILRCVPISNHLYFYWYRQILGQKVEFLVSFYNNEISEKSEIFDDQFSVERPDGSNFTLKIRSTKLEDSAMYFCASRKDRGLGTGGYTFGSGTRLTVV.

This chain uses TRBV7-6 with TRBJ2-2; possibly TRBD2 for D (6 bases). Germline V CDR1 and CDR2: SGHVS, FNYEAQ. The V end was cut by 6 bases, the J end by 1 base, with 12 bases between. The CDR3 spans 15 residues. The CDR3 nucleotides are TGTGCCAGCAGTCCCGGGACTCAGAACACCGGGGAGCTGTTTTTT. Translation: CASSPGTQNTGELFF. Variable domain in full (rest from reference TRBV7-6 and TRBJ2-2): GAGVSQSPRYKVTKRGQDVALRCDPISGHVSLYWYRQALGQGPEFLTYFNYEAQQDKSGLPNDRFSAERPEGSISTLTIQRTEQRDSAMYRCASSPGTQNTGELFFGEGSRLTVL.

This rearrangement joins TRBV5-1 to TRBJ1-2; the D is unclear. The CDR3 sequence is 14 residues long. Germline V gene data show CDR1 as SGHRS and CDR2 as YFSETQ. V was cut by 0 bases and J by 8 bases, with 14 bases left in between. CDR3 coding DNA: TGCGCCAGCAGCTTGGCGGAGGGAGGCTTGGGCTACACCTTC. Translated, it gives CASSLAEGGLGYTF.

V usage is TRBV7-9 and J usage is TRBJ2-2; D unresolved. Germline CDR1 SEHNR, CDR2 FQNEAQ (reference sequence). The CDR3 has 14 residues. The V gene lost 8 bases and the J gene lost 2 bases, with 12 bases spanning the gap. CDR3 sequence: CASPPKRNTGELFF. As DNA, the CDR3 is TGTGCCAGCCCTCCTAAACGCAACACCGGGGAGCTGTTTTTT. The entire variable domain, with the rest obtained from reference TRBV7-9 and TRBJ2-2, is as follows: DTGVSQNPRHKITKRGQNVTFRCDPISEHNRLYWYRQTLGQGPEFLTYFQNEAQLEKSRLLSDRFSAERPKGSFSTLEIQRTEQGDSAMYLCASPPKRNTGELFFGEGSRLTVL.

The rearrangement uses TRBV5-1 and TRBJ1-6; the D gene is possibly TRBD1 (5 bases). V gave up 4 bases and J gave up 0 bases, with 17 bases separating them. Germline CDR1 SGHRS, CDR2 YFSETQ. The CDR3 has 18 amino acids. The CDR3 sequence: CASSPGLLLSSYNSPLHF. The CDR3 DNA sequence: TGCGCCAGCAGCCCGGGACTCCTCTTGAGCTCCTATAATTCACCCCTCCACTTT.

This clone appeared once. The rearrangement links TRBV19 to TRBJ1-2; TRBD1 matches at 7 bases. CDR1 is LNHDA, CDR2 SQIVND, per germline (reference sequence). The length of the CDR3 is 14 residues. V lost 3 bases, J lost 8 bases, and 9 bases stayed unmatched. For the CDR3, the DNA is TGTGCCAGTAGTATTAGGGACAGAAAGGGAGGCTACACCTTC. Residues: CASSIRDRKGGYTF.

This sequence joins TRBV20-1 and TRBJ2-5; D perhaps matches TRBD1 (6 bases). V gave up 7 bases and J gave up 2 bases, with 8 bases separating them. The germline CDR1 and CDR2 sequences are DFQATT and SNEGSKA (reference sequence). CDR3 length equals 11 residues. CDR3 nucleotides: TGCAGTGGGACAGTACAAGAGACCCAGTACTTC. Translated, it gives CSGTVQETQYF.

The chain employs TRBV2 and TRBJ2-1; TRBD1 might be the D (6 bases). Deletions cut 0 bases from V and 10 bases from J, with 13 bases between. The CDR3 length is 14 residues. CDR1 is SNHLY, CDR2 FYNNEI, per germline. DNA of the CDR3: TGTGCCAGCAGTGAAGCAAATCGACAGGAAGAGCAGTTCTTC. Translating gives CASSEANRQEEQFF.

V usage is TRBV27 and J usage is TRBJ2-2; D not certain. The germline V gene encodes CDR1 MNHEY and CDR2 SMNVEV (reference sequence). The CDR3 covers 12 residues. V lost 3 bases and J lost 6, with 5 bases in between. The chain's CDR3 is CASSFSAGELFF. The DNA for the CDR3 is TGTGCCAGCAGTTTCTCGGCCGGGGAGCTGTTTTTT.

The rearrangement uses TRBV5-1 and TRBJ2-1; maybe TRBD2 (5 bases). With 2 bases removed from V and 8 bases from J, the gap between germline ends came to 8 bases. Germline V gene lookup returns CDR1 SGHRS and CDR2 YFSETQ. The CDR3 is made up of 12 amino acids. The CDR3 DNA reads as TGCGCCAGCAGCTTCGGGGTCGATGAGCAGTTCTTC. Protein: CASSFGVDEQFF.

As regards this clone: The same CDR3 also results from other DNA sequences found in this sample. The genes are TRBV27 and TRBJ1-5; TRBD1 matches at 8 bases. The CDR3 spans 15 residues. Germline assignment: CDR1 MNHEY and CDR2 SMNVEV (reference sequence). The trim removed 5 bases at V and 1 base at J, leaving 4 bases unmatched. The CDR3 region has the DNA TGTGCCAGCAGTCCGCGACAGGGGAGCAATCAGCCCCAGCATTTT. It encodes CASSPRQGSNQPQHF.

This chain connects TRBV28 to TRBJ1-5; D is uncertain. CDR1 and CDR2 (germline): MDHEN, SYDVKM. The CDR3 covers 13 residues. V shed 3 bases and J shed 10 bases, with 13 bases lying between them. The CDR3 coding sequence is TGTGCCAGCAGTTTTGGTCTTGGTAGCCCCCAGCATTTT. Amino acid sequence: CASSFGLGSPQHF.

This sequence joins TRBV10-3 and TRBJ2-5, with 7 bases lining up with TRBD1. V shed 8 bases, J shed 2 bases, and the junction held 8 bases outside the gene matches. Germline CDR1 is ENHRY and CDR2 is SYGVKD. This CDR3 region has 14 residues. CDR3 DNA sequence: TGTGCCATCGCGCCGGGACAGAAACAAGAGACCCAGTACTTC. It specifies CAIAPGQKQETQYF.

This clone was detected only a few times. The rearrangement links TRBV19 to TRBJ2-5, with a tentative D call TRBD1 (6 bases). The ends were cut back, 4 bases at V and 3 bases at J, with 12 bases in the middle. The CDR3 covers 14 residues. CDR1 is LNHDA and CDR2 is SQIVND in the germline V gene (reference sequence). The CDR3 spells CASSSNRDKETQYF. CDR3 DNA sequence: TGTGCCAGTAGTAGTAACAGGGATAAAGAGACCCAGTACTTC.

The J gene is TRBJ2-6, the V gene TRBV7-9; possibly TRBD1 for D (6 bases). Germline V gives CDR1 SEHNR, CDR2 FQNEAQ (reference sequence). This CDR3 spans 16 amino acids. V was clipped by 8 bases and J by 2 bases, with 16 bases between them. The CDR3 is CASLEQGLTGANVLTF. The CDR3 bases are TGTGCCAGCCTTGAACAGGGATTAACTGGGGCCAACGTCCTGACTTTC.

The J gene is TRBJ2-7, the V gene TRBV4-1; no reliable D call. Germline CDR1 is MGHRA and CDR2 is YSYEKL. The CDR3 spans 16 residues. Deletions cut 2 bases from V and 3 bases from J, with 17 bases between. The CDR3: CASSQTDTSYLYEQYV. CDR3 sequence (DNA): TGCGCCAGCAGCCAAACCGACACCTCCTACCTCTACGAGCAGTACGTC.

The V call is TRBV6-5, the J call TRBJ1-1, with 7 bases identical to TRBD1. The germline V gene has CDR1 MNHEY and CDR2 SVGAGI. CDR3 length equals 12 residues. J was trimmed by 10 bases and V by 5 bases; bases with no gene match: 7. Here the CDR3 reads CASSPKGGGAFF. The DNA of the CDR3 is TGTGCCAGCAGTCCTAAAGGGGGCGGAGCTTTCTTT.

The V and J genes are TRBV10-2 and TRBJ1-4; a possible D gene is TRBD1 (5 bases). Germline V gene lookup returns CDR1 WSHSY and CDR2 SAAADI. The CDR3 extends over 18 amino acids. V gave up 4 bases and J gave up 7 bases, with 25 bases separating them. CDR3 region: CASSAWRGGSDASEKLFF. The CDR3 DNA sequence: TGCGCCAGCAGTGCCTGGAGGGGAGGCAGCGATGCGAGTGAAAAACTGTTTTTT.

This sequence joins TRBV5-1 and TRBJ2-1, with 8 nucleotides matching TRBD1. CDR3 length: 16 residues. CDR1 and CDR2 from the germline V gene are SGHRS and YFSETQ. V was clipped by 4 bases and J by 8 bases; unmatched bases: 14. DNA for the CDR3: TGCGCCAGCAGCCAAGGGGCAGGGGGCATTGATCATGAGCAGTTCTTC. It codes for CASSQGAGGIDHEQFF.

V usage is TRBV6-5 and J usage is TRBJ1-1; 7 nucleotides match TRBD1. Trimming cost V 2 bases and J 5 bases; bases outside gene matches: 8. Germline lookup yields CDR1 MNHEY and CDR2 SVGAGI. The CDR3 totals 15 residues. CDR3 loop: CASSYPGTDQTEAFF. As DNA, the CDR3 is TGTGCCAGCAGTTACCCGGGGACAGACCAGACTGAAGCTTTCTTT.

The sample holds a few counts of this clone. The rearrangement joins TRBV6-5 to TRBJ2-7; 10 positions match TRBD2. This CDR3 region has 16 residues. Germline CDR1 reads MNHEY; CDR2 reads SVGAGI. Germline trimming cut 2 bases from V and 1 base from J; bases unmatched to any gene: 5. The CDR3 nucleotides are TGTGCCAGCAGTTACATCGGACTAGCGGAGTCCTACGAGCAGTACTTC. This encodes CASSYIGLAESYEQYF.

The rearrangement links TRBV14 to TRBJ1-2; D is uncertain. Trimming shortened V by 4 bases and J by 5 bases, and 11 bases separated the two germline ends. CDR3 length: 13 residues. Germline V gene sequence: CDR1 SGHDN, CDR2 FVKESK. CDR3 loop: CASSPESSYGYTF. For the CDR3, the DNA is TGTGCCAGCAGCCCGGAGTCCTCGTATGGCTACACCTTC.

This clone was seen a handful of times. The gene calls are TRBV7-2 and TRBJ1-2; TRBD1 aligns across 7 bases. V lost 3 bases and J lost 4; bases outside the gene matches: 2. Germline assignment: CDR1 SGHTA and CDR2 FQGNSA. The CDR3 has 13 amino acids. CDR3 coding DNA: TGTGCCAGCAGCTTGGGACAGTTCTATGGCTACACCTTC. This sequence encodes CASSLGQFYGYTF.

The chain is built from TRBV28 and TRBJ2-7; TRBD2 matches 8 bases. Trimming cost V 11 bases and J 6 bases; bases outside gene matches: 9. CDR1 is MDHEN and CDR2 is SYDVKM in the germline V gene. CDR3 size: 12 residues. The chain's CDR3 is CAARGGAVEQYF. CDR3 nucleotides: TGTGCCGCCCGGGGGGGAGCGGTCGAGCAGTACTTC.